The clone carrying this TCR beta chain was recorded at least ten times. Its cognate antigen is unknown. TCR beta CDR3 region amplification was performed from RNA transcripts. TCR CDR3 underwent first-round RT-PCR with the HTBI primer set. TCRdb used MiXCR to reprocess the multiplex PCR reads, holding one entry per CDR3 protein. Here the sample spans under 500,000 distinct CDR3 sequences, about an eighth being singletons. Trimming pared 0 bases from V and 2 bases from J, leaving 12 bases between. Per the germline V gene, CDR1 is SGHRS and CDR2 is YFSETQ. This CDR3 contains 16 residues. The data were taken from a study of T cells in Graves' hyperthyroidism and ophthalmopathy. Study-level background: Blood from the periphery was taken at initial diagnosis, before any treatment.

Study-level results: Blood samples included most of the expanded thyroid clonotypes exceeding 0.001.

Diagnosis relied on clinical symptoms, serum thyroxine and TRAb, thyroid ultrasound and orbital computed tomography. The clonotype comes from a man between 50 and 59 years old with Graves' ophthalmopathy. The rearrangement joins TRBV5-1 to TRBJ2-1, with TRBD2 as a possible D gene (6 bases). Sequenced material: blood. The CDR3 bases are TGCGCCAGCAGCTTGGTATCCGGGAGCACCTACAATGAGCAGTTCTTC. This encodes CASSLVSGSTYNEQFF.